This TCR beta chain stems from a study of CD8 T cells in Susac syndrome. The length of the CDR3 is 14 residues. Germline-derived CDR1 and CDR2 are SGHRS and YFSETQ. Unmatched junction bases numbered 3, after V lost 3 bases and J lost 6 bases. Sequencing of TCR beta was carried out in blood CD8+ and CD4+ T cells. The individuals used as controls were healthy donors who had been matched for both age and sex. cDNA came from around 0.54 to 1 ug RNA primed by random hexamers. Amplification of TCR beta CDR3 used immunoSEQ multiplex PCR across 54 Vbeta and 13 Jbeta. Via MiXCR, TCRdb re-called the immunoSEQ multiplex PCR reads, giving one row per CDR3 protein. The sample records 100,000 to 150,000 distinct CDR3 sequences, about 95% being singletons.

The V gene is TRBV5-1, the J gene TRBJ2-2; 9 nucleotides agree with TRBD2. This clonotype was obtained from a human donor in good health. Sequencing used CD4+ T cells from PBMCs. CDR3 sequence: CASSSGLAPGELFF. As DNA, the CDR3 is TGCGCCAGCAGCTCGGGACTAGCCCCCGGGGAGCTGTTTTTT.